This T cell receptor beta chain stems from a study of OX40 agonist ivuxolimab in advanced cancers. The assay was immunoSEQ multiplex PCR, and TCRdb's table has in-frame clones only and misses some. The sample yields approximately 66,000 clones, about 87% seen once. Comment on this clone: Distinct nucleotide sequences in the sample also encode this CDR3.

This clonotype was obtained from an adult with an advanced solid tumor such as melanoma, head and neck, liver or kidney cancer. Sequenced material: CD4+ or CD8+ T cells sorted from blood, taken in a trial of the OX40 agonist ivuxolimab.

The CDR3 reads CASSLTRSNTEAFF. The CDR3 DNA is TGCGCCAGCAGCTTGACTAGGTCGAACACTGAAGCTTTCTTT. The rearrangement joins TRBV5-1 to TRBJ1-1; no reliable D call. The CDR3 has 14 amino acids. Germline-derived CDR1 and CDR2 are SGHRS and YFSETQ. Trimming removed 1 base from V and 1 base from J, with 8 bases in between.